This T cell receptor (beta chain) was sequenced in a study of blood T cell repertoires in COVID-19 (dated by TCRdb to 2018 to 2020). About the full investigation: Samples from collaborators originated in the United States, Italy and Spain and spanned both the acute and convalescent phases of COVID-19. The prospective study material was composed of cDNA or gDNA derived from T cells, B-cell-depleted T cells, or PBMCs. Deeply sampled blood TCRbeta repertoires from subjects exposed to, actively infected with, or recovered from COVID-19 were included in the dataset. The repertoires were released in a freely available public database meant as a resource for research on the immune response to SARS-CoV-2. Samples were obtained from the ongoing ImmuneRACE study (first 160 participants) and from some 1,200 subjects provided by 6 global collaborators. Sample metadata almost always included a de-identified subject ID, COVID-19 status, age in years and sex. HLA class I and class II types, where available, came from metadata supplied by the sample provider rather than from assay-based typing. Results the study describes overall, beyond this receptor: How much clinical and demographic metadata was included differed by source and by participant, and the metadata was provided uncurated.

On this clone: Its antigen specificity is not known. No base-level quality is on record; no much larger clone is a single base apart.

The immunoSEQ Assay, a bias-controlled multiplex PCR, was used to amplify TCRbeta CDR3 regions from genomic DNA. On the study's bioinformatics: The number of nucleated cells in each sample was estimated by amplification of reference gene primers within the assay. To quantify the absolute abundance of each unique TCRbeta CDR3 rearrangement, sequence reads were collapsed and filtered. For each sample, productive Simpson clonality was calculated as the square root of Simpson's diversity index across productive rearrangements. TCRdb obtained this table from immuneACCESS and retained in-frame rearrangements with V and J assigned. These tables miss some clones; where compared with another copy, unresolved V genes account for less than half of the shortfall, and the remainder is unexplained. D and trimming come from the DNA, and the V and J calls and clone size come from that table. The sample has around 300,000 clones on record, 75% to 90% of them singletons. Less than 3.5% of the sample belongs to the ten largest clones.

One collaborating source in Seattle enrolled patients while the patients were actively infected and followed the patients over time throughout the course of disease. Collaborating institutions collected whole blood in K2EDTA tubes following their own protocols. For TCRbeta analysis, collaborators shipped samples in one of three forms: frozen whole blood, isolated PBMCs, or DNA extracted from either of those sample types. The sample taken for sequencing was peripheral blood. This TCR derives from a woman under 40 with COVID-19, enrolled during active disease.

The DNA sequence is TGTGCCAGCAGCGTAGAAGCGGACAGGGCCGGAAACACCATATATTTT. This encodes CASSVEADRAGNTIYF. The chain links TRBV9 with TRBJ1-3, and TRBD1 matches 8 of the central bases. V has 0 bases trimmed and J has 4 bases trimmed; junction bases matching no gene number 6. From the cysteine up to the phenylalanine, the CDR3 has a length of 16 residues. Of all the DNA, just the CDR3 is kept, 48 bases in frame from base 1. The germline V gene provides CDR1 SGDLS and CDR2 YYNGEE.